The 2 T cell receptor beta chains below all came from one sample that was sequenced in a study of T cell repertoires in cytomegalovirus infection. Using its own MiXCR run on the reads, TCRdb lists one record per CDR3 protein. The repertoire holds about 530,000 distinct CDR3 sequences, with about 26% as singletons. The sequenced sample consisted of PBMCs. The receptor source for this set is a human donor in good health (CMV status not recorded). Some clones in this sample may be carry-over from other donors' samples.

This clonotype was found a few times. The V and J genes are TRBV5-4 and TRBJ1-5; D is perhaps TRBD1 (5 bases). The CDR3 is made up of 14 amino acids. Germline-derived CDR1 and CDR2 are SGHNT and YYREEE (reference sequence). V shed 2 bases and J shed 7 bases, with 13 bases lying between them. Here the CDR3 reads CASSFWGDLQPQHF. The CDR3 DNA follows: TGTGCCAGCAGCTTCTGGGGGGACCTCCAGCCCCAGCATTTT.

V is TRBV4-3 and J is TRBJ2-3; TRBD1 matches 10 bases. The V gene's germline CDR1 is LGHNA and CDR2 YSLEER. CDR3 size: 15 residues. V dropped 1 base and J dropped 5; count of bases not matched to a gene: 3. CDR3 loop: CASSQVDRGLDTQYF. Here the CDR3 DNA reads TGCGCCAGCAGCCAAGTAGACAGGGGGCTAGATACGCAGTATTTT.